Only one count was recorded for the clone carrying this T cell receptor (beta chain). One end of the junction is discordant with germline, which a read error may explain. PCR was performed using 60 Vbeta and 13 Jbeta primers. Sequenced by immunoSEQ multiplex PCR; TCRdb stores in-frame clones only, minus some. The sample consists of 150,000 to 200,000 clones, 75% to 85% of them appearing once. This record belongs to a study of cytomegalovirus exposure and HLA in healthy donors. Study background: Tens of millions of unique TCRs, all from HLA-typed donors, were included in an early release of the data.

CDR1 is SSHAT, CDR2 FNYEAQ, per germline (reference sequence). The CDR3 consists of 14 residues. The genes are TRBV7-7 and TRBJ2-1; weak D call: TRBD2 (6 bases). Sequenced input: PBMCs. The clonotype originates from a woman aged 45-60 years in good health and CMV-seronegative. As DNA, the CDR3 is TGTGCCAGCAGCCTAGCTGGGGGGTACAATGAGCAGTTCTTC. As protein: CASSLAGGYNEQFF.